A selection of T cell receptor beta chains follows, all from one sample in a study of blood T cell repertoires in COVID-19. Sequencing used immunoSEQ multiplex PCR; TCRdb keeps in-frame clones, though not all of them. The table lists 120,000 to 150,000 clones, 85% of them singletons. Sequenced input: peripheral blood. All receptors derive from a woman in her thirties or forties with active or convalescent COVID-19. The CDR3 runs from the conserved cysteine through the conserved F or W. Fields, in order: clone size, V gene, J gene, D gene, CDR3 protein, CDR3 DNA. The D gene is left open where the match is weak. Part of the rows lack a size; the others show once, few, many or a class for expanded clones.

>.|TRBV28|TRBJ1-1|.
CASSFQNSEAFF
TGTGCCAGCAGTTTCCAAAATTCTGAAGCTTTCTTT
>.|TRBV27|TRBJ2-5|.
CASRRGQERETQYF
TGTGCCAGCAGACGGGGTCAGGAGAGGGAGACCCAGTACTTC
>.|TRBV6-2/TRBV6-3|TRBJ2-2|.
CASSYPRVRSGELFF
TGTGCCAGCAGTTACCCCCGGGTTCGATCCGGGGAGCTGTTTTTT
>.|TRBV13|TRBJ2-3|TRBD2
CASSSGVAGVAGGTQYF
TGTGCCAGCAGCTCGGGAGTAGCGGGAGTTGCCGGCGGTACGCAGTATTTT
>.|TRBV6-1|TRBJ1-6|.
CASSYPGDSPLHF
TGTGCCAGCAGTTATCCGGGGGATTCACCCCTCCACTTT
>few|TRBV28|TRBJ2-3|.
CASSFGGGQDTQYF
TGTGCCAGCAGTTTTGGGGGGGGCCAGGATACGCAGTATTTT
>.|TRBV30|TRBJ2-3|TRBD2
CAWSDGTTRTDTQYF
TGTGCCTGGAGTGATGGGACTACCCGCACAGATACGCAGTATTTT
>.|TRBV11-2|TRBJ1-3|TRBD1
CASSQNRGSGNTIYF
TGTGCCAGCAGCCAAAACAGGGGGTCTGGAAACACCATATATTTT
>.|TRBV28|TRBJ1-5|TRBD1
CASSRTGPGRPQHF
TGTGCCAGCAGCCGGACAGGGCCTGGGCGGCCCCAGCATTTT
>once|TRBV29-1|TRBJ2-7|TRBD1
CSVGGAGTGAREQYF
TGCAGCGTTGGAGGGGCCGGGACAGGTGCTCGCGAGCAGTACTTC
>.|TRBV28|TRBJ2-7|TRBD2
CASSLSGGGTYEQYF
TGTGCCAGCAGTTTATCTGGCGGGGGGACCTACGAGCAGTACTTC
>.|TRBV7-2|TRBJ1-5|.
CASRLVGGNQPQHF
TGTGCCAGCAGATTAGTTGGGGGGAATCAGCCCCAGCATTTT
>.|TRBV28|TRBJ2-4|TRBD2
CASSFPSGSSFQYF
TGTGCCAGCAGTTTCCCTAGCGGGAGTAGTTTTCAGTACTTC
>few|TRBV6-5|TRBJ2-5|TRBD1
CASCRDRDETQYF
TGTGCCAGCTGCCGGGACAGGGATGAGACCCAGTACTTC
>.|TRBV11-2|TRBJ1-5|.
CASSLDPGGGQPQHF
TGTGCCAGCAGCTTAGATCCGGGGGGCGGCCAGCCCCAGCATTTT
>.|TRBV5-1|TRBJ1-1|TRBD1
CASSSGQGNTEAFF
TGCGCCAGCAGCTCGGGACAGGGAAACACTGAAGCTTTCTTT
>.|TRBV3-1/TRBV3-2|TRBJ2-3|.
CASSQLASRDTQYF
TGTGCCAGCAGCCAATTGGCGTCGCGGGATACGCAGTATTTT
>.|TRBV12-1|TRBJ1-3|.
CASSFVGGYSGNTIYF
TGTGCCAGCAGCTTTGTCGGCGGATACTCTGGAAACACCATATATTTT
>.|TRBV7-6|TRBJ1-4|TRBD1
CASSRKDRGAEKLFF
TGTGCCAGCAGCCGTAAGGACAGGGGTGCTGAAAAACTGTTTTTT
>.|TRBV10-3|TRBJ1-5|.
CAISDWQDGQPQHF
TGTGCCATCAGTGACTGGCAGGATGGACAGCCCCAGCATTTT
>.|TRBV30|TRBJ1-5|.
CAWSFRPTGRWGQPQHF
TGTGCCTGGAGTTTTCGACCTACAGGGCGGTGGGGCCAGCCCCAGCATTTT
>.|TRBV12-5|TRBJ2-2|.
CASGLSNTGELFF
TGTGCTAGTGGTTTGTCTAACACCGGGGAGCTGTTTTTT
>.|TRBV19|TRBJ1-5|.
CASSIRSQFPGQGQNQPQHF
TGTGCCAGTAGTATCCGTTCTCAATTTCCGGGACAAGGTCAAAATCAGCCCCAGCATTTT
>few|TRBV14|TRBJ1-2|.
CASSQEQAYGYTF
TGTGCCAGCAGCCAAGAACAGGCCTATGGCTACACCTTC
>.|TRBV28|TRBJ2-1|.
CASSLVHEQFF
TGTGCCAGCAGCCTCGTTCATGAGCAGTTCTTC
>.|TRBV6-5|TRBJ1-3|TRBD1
CASSRDRGNTIYF
TGTGCCAGCAGCCGGGACAGGGGAAACACCATATATTTT
>.|TRBV14|TRBJ1-1|.
CASSQELWEGLNTEAFF
TGTGCCAGCAGCCAAGAACTCTGGGAGGGACTCAACACTGAAGCTTTCTTT
>.|TRBV7-6|TRBJ2-7|TRBD2
CASSLAGLTSGGSYEQYF
TGTGCCAGCAGCTTAGCGGGCCTCACTAGCGGGGGGTCCTACGAGCAGTACTTC
>.|TRBV7-2|TRBJ1-6|.
CASSLLDRRKPLHF
TGTGCCAGCAGCCTCCTAGACAGGAGAAAACCCCTCCACTTT
>few|TRBV5-1|TRBJ1-6|.
CASRRLEGSPLHF
TGCGCCAGCAGACGCTTAGAGGGATCACCCCTCCACTTT
>.|TRBV7-2|TRBJ1-2|.
CASSSSYGQWRDGYTF
TGTGCCAGCAGCTCAAGTTACGGGCAGTGGAGGGATGGCTACACCTTC
>.|TRBV27|TRBJ2-7|.
CASSEGLTWEQYF
TGTGCCAGCAGTGAGGGACTGACGTGGGAGCAGTACTTC